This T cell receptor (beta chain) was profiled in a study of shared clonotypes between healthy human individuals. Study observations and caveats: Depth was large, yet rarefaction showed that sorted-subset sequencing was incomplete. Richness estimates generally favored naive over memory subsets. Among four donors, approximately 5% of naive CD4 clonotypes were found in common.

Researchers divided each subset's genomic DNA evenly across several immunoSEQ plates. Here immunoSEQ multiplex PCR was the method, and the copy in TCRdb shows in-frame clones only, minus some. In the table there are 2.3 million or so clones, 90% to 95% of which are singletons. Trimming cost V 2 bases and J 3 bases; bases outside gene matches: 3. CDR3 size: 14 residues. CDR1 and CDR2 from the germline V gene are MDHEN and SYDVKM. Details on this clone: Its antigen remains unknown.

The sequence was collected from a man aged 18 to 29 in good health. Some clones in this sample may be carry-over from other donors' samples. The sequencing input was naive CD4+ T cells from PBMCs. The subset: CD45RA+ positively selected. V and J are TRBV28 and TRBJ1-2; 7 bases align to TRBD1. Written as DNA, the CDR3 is TGTGCCAGCAGTTTAGGCAGGGGGGACTATGGCTACACCTTC. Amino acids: CASSLGRGDYGYTF.